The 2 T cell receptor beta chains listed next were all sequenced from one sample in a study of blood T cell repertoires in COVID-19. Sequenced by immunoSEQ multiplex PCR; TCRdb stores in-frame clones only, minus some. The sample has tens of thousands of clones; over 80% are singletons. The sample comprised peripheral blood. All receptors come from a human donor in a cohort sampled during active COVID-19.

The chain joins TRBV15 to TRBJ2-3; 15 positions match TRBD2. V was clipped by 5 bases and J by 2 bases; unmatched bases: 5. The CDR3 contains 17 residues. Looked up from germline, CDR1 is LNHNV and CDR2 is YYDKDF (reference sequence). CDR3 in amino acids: CATSGGLAGGFTDTQYF. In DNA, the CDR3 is TGTGCCACCAGCGGGGGACTAGCGGGGGGCTTCACAGATACGCAGTATTTT.

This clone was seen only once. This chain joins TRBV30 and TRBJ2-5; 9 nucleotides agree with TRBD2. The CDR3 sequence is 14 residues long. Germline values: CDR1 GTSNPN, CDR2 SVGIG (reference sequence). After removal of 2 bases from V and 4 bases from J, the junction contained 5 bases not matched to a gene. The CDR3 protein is CAWSSGGLGETQYF. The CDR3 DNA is TGTGCCTGGAGTAGCGGGGGGCTCGGAGAGACCCAGTACTTC.